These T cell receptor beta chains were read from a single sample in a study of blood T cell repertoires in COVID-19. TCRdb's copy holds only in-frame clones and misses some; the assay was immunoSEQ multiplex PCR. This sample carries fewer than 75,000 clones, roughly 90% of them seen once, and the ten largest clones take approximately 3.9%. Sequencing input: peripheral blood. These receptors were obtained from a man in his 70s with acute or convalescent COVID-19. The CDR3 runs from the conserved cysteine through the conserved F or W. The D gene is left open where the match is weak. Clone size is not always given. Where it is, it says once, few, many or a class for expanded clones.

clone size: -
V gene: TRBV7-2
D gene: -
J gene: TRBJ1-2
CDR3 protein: CASSPNPEAYGYTF
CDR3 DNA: TGTGCCAGCAGCCCTAATCCCGAGGCCTATGGCTACACCTTC

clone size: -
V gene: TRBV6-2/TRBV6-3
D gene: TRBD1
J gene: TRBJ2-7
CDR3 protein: CASSYSKGQGVEQYF
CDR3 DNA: TGTGCCAGCAGTTACTCGAAGGGACAGGGGGTCGAGCAGTACTTC

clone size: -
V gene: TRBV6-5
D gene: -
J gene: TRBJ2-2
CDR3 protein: CASEPGWGTGELFF
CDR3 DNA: TGTGCCAGTGAGCCGGGATGGGGTACCGGGGAGCTGTTTTTT

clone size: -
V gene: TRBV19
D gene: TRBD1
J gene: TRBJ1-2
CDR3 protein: CASSIPGQGNYGYTF
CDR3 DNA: TGTGCCAGTAGTATTCCGGGACAGGGTAACTATGGCTACACCTTC

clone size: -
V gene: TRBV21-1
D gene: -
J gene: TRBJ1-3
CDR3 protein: CASSKVATQGAPGNTIYF
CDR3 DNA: TGTGCCAGCAGCAAAGTGGCAACACAGGGGGCTCCTGGAAACACCATATATTTT

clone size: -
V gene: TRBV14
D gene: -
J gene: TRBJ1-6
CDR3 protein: CASSLGSSYNSPLHF
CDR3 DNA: TGTGCCAGCAGCCTCGGGAGCTCCTATAATTCACCCCTCCACTTT

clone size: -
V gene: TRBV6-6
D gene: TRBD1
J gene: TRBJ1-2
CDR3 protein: CASSYGGQSAPSYTF
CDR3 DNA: TGTGCCAGCAGTTACGGGGGACAGAGTGCCCCTAGCTACACCTTC

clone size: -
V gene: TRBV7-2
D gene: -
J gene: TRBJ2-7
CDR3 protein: CASSFKWQGPYEQYF
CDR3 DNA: TGTGCCAGCAGCTTTAAGTGGCAGGGCCCCTACGAGCAGTACTTC

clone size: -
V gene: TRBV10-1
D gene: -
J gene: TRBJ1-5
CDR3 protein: CASTQERFRGPPSNQPQHF
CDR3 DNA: TGCGCCAGCACCCAGGAAAGATTCAGGGGCCCACCGAGCAATCAGCCCCAGCATTTT

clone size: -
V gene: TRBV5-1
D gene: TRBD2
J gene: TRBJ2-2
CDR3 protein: CASNLGGAHTGELFF
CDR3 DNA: TGCGCCAGCAACCTCGGGGGGGCCCACACCGGGGAGCTGTTTTTT

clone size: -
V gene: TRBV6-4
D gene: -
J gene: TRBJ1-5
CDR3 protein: CASSNPGSRGNQPQHF
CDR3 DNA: TGTGCCAGCAGTAACCCTGGCTCCCGGGGGAATCAGCCCCAGCATTTT

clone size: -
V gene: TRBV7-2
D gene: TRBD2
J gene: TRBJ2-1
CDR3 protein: CASRLGSSGYNEQFF
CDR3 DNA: TGTGCCAGCAGATTGGGGTCTAGCGGGTACAATGAGCAGTTCTTC

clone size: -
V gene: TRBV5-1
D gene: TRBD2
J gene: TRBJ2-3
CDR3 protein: CASSPRKAGGSTDTQYF
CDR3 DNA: TGCGCCAGCAGCCCTCGTAAGGCGGGGGGTAGCACAGATACGCAGTATTTT

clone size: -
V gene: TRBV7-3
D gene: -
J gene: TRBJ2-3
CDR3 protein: CASSQGLLTDTQYF
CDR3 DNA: TGTGCCAGCAGTCAGGGACTTCTCACAGATACGCAGTATTTT

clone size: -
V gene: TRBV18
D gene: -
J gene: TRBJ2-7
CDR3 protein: CASSPGLSYEQYF
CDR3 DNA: TGTGCCAGCTCACCGGGACTGTCCTACGAGCAGTACTTC

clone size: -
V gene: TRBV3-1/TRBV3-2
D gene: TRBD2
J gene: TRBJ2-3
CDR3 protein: CASSQRRGSGDTQYF
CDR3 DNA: TGTGCCAGCAGCCAACGGCGGGGGAGCGGAGATACGCAGTATTTT

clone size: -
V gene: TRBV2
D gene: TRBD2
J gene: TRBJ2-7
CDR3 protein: CASRLSGLAGGYYEQYF
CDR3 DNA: TGTGCCAGCAGACTTTCGGGACTAGCGGGAGGTTACTACGAGCAGTACTTC

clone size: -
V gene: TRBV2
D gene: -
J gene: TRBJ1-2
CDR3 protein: CAITAPAQGLYGYTF
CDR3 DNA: TGTGCCATAACAGCACCCGCACAGGGCCTCTATGGCTACACCTTC

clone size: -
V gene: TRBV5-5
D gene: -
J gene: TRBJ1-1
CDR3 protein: CASSLIPPNTEAFF
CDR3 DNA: TGTGCCAGCAGCTTGATTCCTCCGAACACTGAAGCTTTCTTT

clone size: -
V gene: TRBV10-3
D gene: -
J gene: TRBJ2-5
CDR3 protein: CAISRQQETQYF
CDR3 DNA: TGTGCCATCAGTAGACAGCAAGAGACCCAGTACTTC

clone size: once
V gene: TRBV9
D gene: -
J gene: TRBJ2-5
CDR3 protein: CASSLRDTSLQETQYF
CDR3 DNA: TGTGCCAGCAGCCTCCGGGACACGTCTCTCCAAGAGACCCAGTACTTC

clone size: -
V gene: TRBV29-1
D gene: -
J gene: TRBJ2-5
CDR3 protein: CSAGLGQGRTSFFQETQYF
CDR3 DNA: TGCAGCGCCGGCTTGGGGCAGGGGCGAACTAGTTTCTTCCAAGAGACCCAGTACTTC

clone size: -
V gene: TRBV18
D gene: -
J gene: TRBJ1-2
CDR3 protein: CASSPQEGYGYTF
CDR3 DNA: TGTGCCAGCTCACCACAGGAGGGCTATGGCTACACCTTC

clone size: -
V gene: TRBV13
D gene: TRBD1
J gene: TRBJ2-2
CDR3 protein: CASSHRTGGGELFF
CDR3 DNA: TGTGCCAGCAGCCACCGGACAGGGGGCGGGGAGCTGTTTTTT

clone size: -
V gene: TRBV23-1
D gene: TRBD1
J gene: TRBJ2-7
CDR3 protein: CASSQIGTVTYEQYF
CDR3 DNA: TGCGCCAGCAGTCAAATAGGGACAGTCACCTACGAGCAGTACTTC

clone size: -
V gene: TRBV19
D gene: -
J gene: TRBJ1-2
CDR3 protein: CASSLRRANYGYTF
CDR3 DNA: TGTGCCAGTAGCTTACGGAGAGCTAACTATGGCTACACCTTC

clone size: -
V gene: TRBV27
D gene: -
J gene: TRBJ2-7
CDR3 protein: CASSRGYEQYF
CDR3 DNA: TGTGCCAGCAGTAGAGGGTACGAGCAGTACTTC

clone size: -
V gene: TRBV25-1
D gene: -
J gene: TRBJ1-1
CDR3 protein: CASRVGGGTEAFF
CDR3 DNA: TGTGCCAGCAGGGTCGGAGGAGGCACTGAAGCTTTCTTT

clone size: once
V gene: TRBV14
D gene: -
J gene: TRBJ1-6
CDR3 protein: CASSPRTANNSPLHF
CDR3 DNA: TGTGCCAGCAGCCCTAGGACAGCCAATAATTCACCCCTCCACTTT

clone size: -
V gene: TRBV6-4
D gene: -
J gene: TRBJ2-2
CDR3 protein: CASSAAVETGELFF
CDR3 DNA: TGTGCCAGCAGTGCCGCCGTAGAGACCGGGGAGCTGTTTTTT

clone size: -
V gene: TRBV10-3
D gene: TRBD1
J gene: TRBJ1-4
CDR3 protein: CATNPGQQEKLFF
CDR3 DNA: TGTGCCACGAATCCGGGACAGCAAGAAAAACTGTTTTTT

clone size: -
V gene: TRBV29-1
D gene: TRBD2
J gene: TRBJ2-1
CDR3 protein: CSVAGGLAGSSYNEQFF
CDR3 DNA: TGCAGCGTTGCAGGCGGACTAGCGGGTTCTTCCTACAATGAGCAGTTCTTC

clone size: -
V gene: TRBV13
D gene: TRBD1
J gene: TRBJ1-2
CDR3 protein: CASSRGTGATVGYGYTF
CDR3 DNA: TGTGCCAGCAGCCGCGGGACAGGGGCCACAGTAGGCTATGGCTACACCTTC

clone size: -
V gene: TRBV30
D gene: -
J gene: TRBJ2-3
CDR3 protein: CAWSDLGGRADTQYF
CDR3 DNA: TGTGCCTGGAGTGATCTCGGAGGAAGGGCAGATACGCAGTATTTT

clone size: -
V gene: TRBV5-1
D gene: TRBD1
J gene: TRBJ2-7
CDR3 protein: CASSLAATGNEQYF
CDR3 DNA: TGCGCCAGCAGCTTGGCCGCGACAGGGAACGAGCAGTACTTC

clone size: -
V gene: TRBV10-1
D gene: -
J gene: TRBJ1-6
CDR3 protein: CASGRGGQNAETDRPLHF
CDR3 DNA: TGCGCCAGCGGACGGGGAGGGCAGAACGCAGAGACCGACCGACCCCTCCACTTT

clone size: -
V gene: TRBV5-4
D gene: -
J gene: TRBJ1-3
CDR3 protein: CASSLEGVGASGNTIYF
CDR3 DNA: TGTGCCAGCAGCTTGGAAGGCGTGGGGGCCTCTGGAAACACCATATATTTT

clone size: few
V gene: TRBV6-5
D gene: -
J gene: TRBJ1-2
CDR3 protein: CASSPQGRDYGYTF
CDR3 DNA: TGTGCCAGCAGTCCCCAGGGAAGGGACTATGGCTACACCTTC

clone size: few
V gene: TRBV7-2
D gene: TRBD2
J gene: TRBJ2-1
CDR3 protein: CASSFSGGGNEQFF
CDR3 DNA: TGTGCCAGCAGCTTTAGCGGGGGGGGAAATGAGCAGTTCTTC

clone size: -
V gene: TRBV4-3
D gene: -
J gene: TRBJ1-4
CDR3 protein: CASSQDPGRPTNEKLFF
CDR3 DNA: TGCGCCAGCAGCCAAGATCCAGGGCGACCAACTAATGAAAAACTGTTTTTT

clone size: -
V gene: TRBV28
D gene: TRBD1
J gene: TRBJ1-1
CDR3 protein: CASSLEGVGQYEAFF
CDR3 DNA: TGTGCCAGCAGTTTAGAGGGGGTGGGACAGTACGAAGCTTTCTTT